This TCR beta chain came from a study of memory CD4+ T cells and cytomegalovirus serostatus. Study-level findings and limits: The CMV-associated TCR signature appears largely within the CD4+ memory repertoire.

This CDR3 has 17 amino acids. The V segment lost 5 bases and the J segment 0 bases; nucleotides outside the gene matches: 12. Per germline, CDR1 SGHVS and CDR2 FNYEAQ. A note on this clone: Its antigen is not known.

The sort gate was single viable CD3+CD4+CD8-CD45RO+ cells for memory CD4+ T cells. Original analysis: Out-of-frame sequences were removed, leaving 2 million or so distinct TCRbeta sequences. Assay: immunoSEQ multiplex PCR; the TCRdb copy retains only in-frame clones and omits some. That table furnishes V, J and clone size, whereas the DNA furnished D and trimming. Among 45,000 to 65,000 clones listed, over 65% were seen once. The J gene is TRBJ2-7, the V gene TRBV7-6, with 8 bases aligning to TRBD1. The receptor's source is an adult in good health and CMV-seronegative. The specimen sequenced was memory CD4+ T cells from blood. Here the CDR3 reads CASSASQRQGASYEQYF. In DNA form, the CDR3 reads TGTGCCAGCAGCGCCAGCCAACGGCAGGGGGCCTCCTACGAGCAGTACTTC.